These 20 T cell receptor beta chains were sequenced from one sample in a study of cytomegalovirus exposure and HLA in healthy donors. Using immunoSEQ multiplex PCR, the repertoire was profiled, and TCRdb retains in-frame clones only, with some absent. The table lists tens of thousands of clones, 90% to 97% of them singletons, with roughly 0.98% in the top ten. Sequenced material: PBMCs. The receptors shown here come from a young man in good health and CMV-seronegative.

The chain links TRBV18 to TRBJ2-1; possible D gene TRBD2, 5 bases. CDR1 KGHSH and CDR2 LQKENI come from the germline V gene. Trimming pared 0 bases from V and 7 bases from J, leaving 10 bases between. CDR3 length equals 14 residues. Here the CDR3 DNA reads TGTGCCAGCTCACCACCGCGGAGGACGAATGAGCAGTTCTTC. Residues: CASSPPRRTNEQFF.

This rearrangement joins TRBV30 to TRBJ1-5; 9 bases align to TRBD1. From germline, CDR1 is GTSNPN and CDR2 SVGIG (reference sequence). The V and J ends lost 5 bases and 5 bases, in that order; junction bases with no gene match: 1. This CDR3 contains 12 residues. The CDR3, as DNA: TGTGCCTGGGGACAGGGGCATCAGCCCCAGCATTTT. Encoded protein: CAWGQGHQPQHF.

J is TRBJ1-3 and V is TRBV10-3; the match to TRBD1 covers 7 bases. The CDR3 length is 13 residues. CDR1 and CDR2 (germline): ENHRY, SYGVKD. The CDR3 nucleotides read TGTCAAATCGAGGGGACAGCCCTAAACACCATATATTTT. It is translated as CQIEGTALNTIYF.

The V call is TRBV4-1, the J call TRBJ1-1; 7 bases are shared with TRBD1. The CDR3 length is 14 residues. Germline V gives CDR1 MGHRA, CDR2 YSYEKL. V was pared by 3 bases and J by 4 bases, with 5 bases of the junction left unmatched. The CDR3 is CASSHQGDVTEAFF. The CDR3 nucleotides read TGCGCCAGCAGCCATCAGGGGGACGTCACTGAAGCTTTCTTT.

J is TRBJ1-2 and V is TRBV7-2, with a tentative D call TRBD1 (5 bases). This CDR3 spans 13 amino acids. In germline, CDR1 is SGHTA, CDR2 FQGNSA. V lost 5 bases, J lost 10 bases, and 17 bases lay in between. The CDR3 reads CASSQRQRGNYTF. The DNA for the CDR3 is TGTGCCAGCAGCCAAAGACAGCGGGGGAACTACACCTTC.

The chain carries TRBV5-6 and TRBJ1-2; 7 nucleotides agree with TRBD1. CDR3 length: 13 amino acids. The J segment lost 5 bases and the V segment lost 3 bases, leaving 4 bases of the junction unmatched. Germline CDR1 is SGHDT and CDR2 is YYEEEE. CDR3 coding DNA: TGTGCCAGCAGCTCCCGGGACAGTTATGGCTACACCTTC. Protein: CASSSRDSYGYTF. The full variable domain, completed using reference TRBV5-6 and TRBJ1-2, is DAGVTQSPTHLIKTRGQQVTLRCSPKSGHDTVSWYQQALGQGPQFIFQYYEEEERQRGNFPDRFSGHQFPNYSSELNVNALLLGDSALYLCASSSRDSYGYTFGSGTRLTVV.

The chain employs TRBV9 and TRBJ2-2; 9 nucleotides agree with TRBD2. The junction had 5 bases not matched to a gene; V was cut back by 4 bases and J by 4 bases. Germline lookup yields CDR1 SGDLS and CDR2 YYNGEE. This CDR3 comprises 15 residues. CDR3 loop: CASSMTSGLTGELFF. The CDR3 bases are TGTGCCAGCAGCATGACTAGCGGTCTCACCGGGGAGCTGTTTTTT.

The chain has TRBV9 and TRBJ2-6, with TRBD2 matching 11 bases. The CDR3 totals 19 residues. V shed 0 bases, J shed 1 base, and the junction held 6 bases outside the gene matches. Germline V gives CDR1 SGDLS, CDR2 YYNGEE. DNA of the CDR3: TGTGCCAGCAGCGTAGACGTTAGCGGGAGGGGATCTGGGGCCAACGTCCTGACTTTC. It codes for CASSVDVSGRGSGANVLTF.

The table lists this clone with a count of one. The V call is TRBV9, the J call TRBJ1-1, with 9 bases lining up with TRBD1. In germline, CDR1 is SGDLS, CDR2 YYNGEE. The CDR3 is 15 amino acids. Trimming cost V 4 bases and J 1 base; bases outside gene matches: 5. This CDR3 is CASSPQGAKNTEAFF. For the CDR3, the DNA is TGTGCCAGCAGCCCACAGGGGGCGAAGAACACTGAAGCTTTCTTT.

The chain employs TRBV6-5 and TRBJ2-7, with D possibly TRBD2 on 5 matching bases. V lost 5 bases to trimming and J lost 1 base, with 15 bases between them. CDR1 is MNHEY, CDR2 SVGAGI, per germline. This CDR3 contains 15 residues. Written as DNA, the CDR3 is TGTGCCAGCAGTAAAGGACTGGGGAGTTCCTACGAGCAGTACTTC. Its translation: CASSKGLGSSYEQYF.

This clone has only one observation. This chain connects TRBV5-1 to TRBJ2-7, with 7 positions matching TRBD1. With 4 bases clipped from V and 0 bases from J, the junction kept 4 bases outside the gene matches. The CDR3 is made up of 14 amino acids. Germline V lookup: CDR1 SGHRS, CDR2 YFSETQ. The CDR3 here is CASSHGQASYEQYF. The CDR3 nucleotides are TGCGCCAGCAGCCACGGACAGGCCTCCTACGAGCAGTACTTC.

The chain recombines TRBV10-3 with TRBJ2-1, with 14 bases that match TRBD2. With V trimmed by 4 bases and J by 16 bases, 9 bases remained unmatched. Germline V gene lookup returns CDR1 ENHRY and CDR2 SYGVKD. The CDR3 is made up of 14 amino acids. The CDR3 DNA reads as TGTGCCATCAGTGTGACTAGCGGGAGGGGAGAGATCTTCTTC. It specifies CAISVTSGRGEIFF.

The chain uses TRBV19 and TRBJ2-6; the match to TRBD1 covers 9 bases. The CDR3 has 16 residues. V trimming: 6 bases; J trimming: 1 base; junction bases outside the gene matches: 4. CDR1 LNHDA and CDR2 SQIVND come from the germline V gene (reference sequence). The CDR3 here is CASRTGGRSGANVLTF. As DNA, the CDR3 is TGTGCCAGTAGGACAGGGGGGCGATCTGGGGCCAACGTCCTGACTTTC.

The genes are TRBV18 and TRBJ2-7; 7 positions agree with TRBD1. The V gene's germline CDR1 is KGHSH and CDR2 LQKENI. The CDR3 length is 14 residues. V shed 4 bases and J 6 bases; nucleotides not matched to a gene: 9. The CDR3 spells CASSQGAYPSEQYF. The DNA of the CDR3 is TGTGCCAGCTCACAGGGGGCCTACCCTAGCGAGCAGTACTTC.

The CDR3 loop is CASSSPRTEKLFF. In DNA form, the CDR3 reads TGTGCCAGCAGCTCCCCAAGGACAGAAAAACTGTTTTTT. V and J are TRBV7-9 and TRBJ1-4; D may be TRBD1 (5 bases). Deletions cut 4 bases from V and 8 bases from J, with 11 bases between. Germline V gene lookup returns CDR1 SEHNR and CDR2 FQNEAQ (reference sequence). CDR3 length equals 13 residues.

This chain uses TRBV9 with TRBJ2-1; D unclear. CDR1 and CDR2 from the germline V gene are SGDLS and YYNGEE. This CDR3 is 16 amino acids long. V lost 0 bases, J lost 6 bases, and 16 bases lay in between. The CDR3 here is CASSVGWLDGPNEQFF. The CDR3 DNA sequence: TGTGCCAGCAGCGTAGGATGGCTAGACGGTCCCAATGAGCAGTTCTTC.

The chain recombines TRBV11-2 with TRBJ1-2, with D tentatively TRBD1 (6 bases). The V gene's germline CDR1 is SGHAT and CDR2 FQNNGV. CDR3 length: 14 amino acids. V lost 4 bases to trimming and J lost 4 bases, with 13 bases between them. The CDR3 here is CASSSEGGFYGYTF. The CDR3 DNA reads as TGTGCCAGCAGCTCAGAGGGGGGGTTCTATGGCTACACCTTC.

The CDR3: CAIWGGRAAYEQYF. The CDR3 DNA is TGTGCCATCTGGGGCGGGAGGGCCGCCTACGAGCAGTACTTC. The V and J genes are TRBV10-3 and TRBJ2-7; 9 bases map to TRBD2. Germline lookup yields CDR1 ENHRY and CDR2 SYGVKD. This CDR3 comprises 14 residues. The trim removed 8 bases at V and 2 bases at J, leaving 7 bases unmatched.

In this sample, this clone turned up once. The V call is TRBV7-2, the J call TRBJ2-7; D possibly corresponds to TRBD2 (6 bases). CDR1 and CDR2 (germline): SGHTA, FQGNSA. This CDR3 region has 15 residues. The V end was cut by 0 bases, the J end by 4 bases, with 13 bases between. In DNA form, the CDR3 reads TGTGCCAGCAGCTTAGCTGGGGCGCGGGGATACGAGCAGTACTTC. The encoded protein is CASSLAGARGYEQYF.

Judged by abundance, this clone is medium-sized. Other DNA variants within this sample encode the same CDR3. The chain couples TRBV5-1 to TRBJ2-1; TRBD2 matches at 9 bases. Germline values: CDR1 SGHRS, CDR2 YFSETQ. The CDR3 totals 16 residues. V gave up 2 bases and J gave up 3 bases; unmatched junction bases: 6. The CDR3 coding sequence is TGCGCCAGCAGCTTAGTCCTAGCGGGAAGCTACAATGAGCAGTTCTTC. It is translated as CASSLVLAGSYNEQFF.